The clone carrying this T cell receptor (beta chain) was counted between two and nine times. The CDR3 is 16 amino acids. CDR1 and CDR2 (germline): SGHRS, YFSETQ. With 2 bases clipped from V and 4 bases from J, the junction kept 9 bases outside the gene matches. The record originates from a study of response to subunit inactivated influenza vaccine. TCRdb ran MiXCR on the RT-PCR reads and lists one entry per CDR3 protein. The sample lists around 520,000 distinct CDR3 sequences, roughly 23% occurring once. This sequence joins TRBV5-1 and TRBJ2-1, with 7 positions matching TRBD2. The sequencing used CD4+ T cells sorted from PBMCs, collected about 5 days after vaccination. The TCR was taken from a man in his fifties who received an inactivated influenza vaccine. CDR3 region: CASSLGRGLNYNEQFF. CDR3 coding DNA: TGCGCCAGCAGCTTAGGCCGGGGACTAAATTACAATGAGCAGTTCTTC.